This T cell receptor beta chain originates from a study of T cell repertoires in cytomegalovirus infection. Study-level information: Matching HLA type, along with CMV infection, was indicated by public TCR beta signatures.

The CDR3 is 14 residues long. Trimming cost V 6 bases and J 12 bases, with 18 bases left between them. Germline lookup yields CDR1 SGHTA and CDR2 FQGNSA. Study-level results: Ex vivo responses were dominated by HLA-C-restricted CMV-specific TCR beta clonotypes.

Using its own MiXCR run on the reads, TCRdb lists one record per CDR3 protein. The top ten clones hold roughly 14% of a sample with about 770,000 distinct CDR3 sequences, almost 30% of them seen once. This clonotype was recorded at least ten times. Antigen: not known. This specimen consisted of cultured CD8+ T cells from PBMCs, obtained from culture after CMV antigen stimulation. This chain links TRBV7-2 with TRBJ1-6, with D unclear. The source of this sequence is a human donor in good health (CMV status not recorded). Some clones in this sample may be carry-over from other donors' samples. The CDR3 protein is CASRVGSHGLPLHF. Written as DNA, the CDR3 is TGTGCCAGCAGGGTAGGGAGCCACGGGCTACCCCTCCACTTT.